These 3 T cell receptor beta chains originate from one sample sequenced in a study of T cell responses to AZD1222 COVID-19 vaccine. Generated by immunoSEQ multiplex PCR, the TCRdb table keeps only in-frame clones and is missing some. The data hold about 81,000 clones, with about 91% observed a single time. Sequencing used peripheral blood, obtained 28 days after the second AZD1222 dose. These receptors all come from an adult who received the AZD1222 COVID-19 vaccine.

The gene calls are TRBV5-1 and TRBJ2-7; TRBD2 might be the D (5 bases). Germline CDR1 and CDR2: SGHRS and YFSETQ. The CDR3 extends over 14 amino acids. The ends were cut back, 0 bases at V and 6 bases at J, with 13 bases in the middle. CDR3 in amino acids: CASSLAGEPGEQYF. The DNA for the CDR3 is TGCGCCAGCAGCTTGGCCGGGGAACCGGGCGAGCAGTACTTC. The variable domain in full, with the rest retrieved from reference TRBV5-1 and TRBJ2-7, is KAGVTQTPRYLIKTRGQQVTLSCSPISGHRSVSWYQQTPGQGLQFLFEYFSETQRNKGNFPGRFSGRQFSNSRSEMNVSTLELGDSALYLCASSLAGEPGEQYFGPGTRLTVT.

The J gene is TRBJ1-2, the V gene TRBV7-2; the D gene is possibly TRBD1 (5 bases). This CDR3 contains 14 residues. V lost 5 bases and J 0 bases, leaving 10 bases between the germline ends. The germline V gene has CDR1 SGHTA and CDR2 FQGNSA. The DNA for the CDR3 is TGTGCCAGCAGCCGTCCAGGGTCTAACTATGGCTACACCTTC. As protein: CASSRPGSNYGYTF.

The V call is TRBV18, the J call TRBJ1-4, with TRBD1 matching over 8 bases. V shed 2 bases and J 6 bases; nucleotides not matched to a gene: 2. Germline-derived CDR1 and CDR2 are KGHSH and LQKENI. The CDR3 runs to 14 residues. The CDR3 spells CASSPGQGHEKLFF. The CDR3 nucleotides are TGTGCCAGCTCACCAGGACAGGGTCATGAAAAACTGTTTTTT.